These 29 T cell receptor beta chains were all obtained from the same sample, sequenced in a study of T cells in Graves' hyperthyroidism and ophthalmopathy. TCR beta CDR3 region amplification was performed from RNA transcripts. TCR CDR3 underwent first-round RT-PCR with the HTBI primer set. TCRdb redid the calling of the multiplex PCR reads with MiXCR, one entry per CDR3 protein. The sample has approximately 610,000 distinct CDR3 sequences; about 15% are singletons. Sequencing used blood. The receptors were gathered from a woman in her thirties or forties with Graves' ophthalmopathy.

This clonotype was observed a few times. The chain combines TRBV6-1 with TRBJ1-1, with D uncertain. V lost 5 bases to trimming and J lost 2 bases, with 9 bases between them. The germline CDR1 and CDR2 sequences are MNHNS and SASEGT. The CDR3 sequence is 13 residues long. DNA of the CDR3: TGTGCCAGCAGTACCTACCCTAACACTGAAGCTTTCTTT. It translates to CASSTYPNTEAFF.

The table lists this clonotype with a few counts. J is TRBJ2-7 and V is TRBV29-1, with 8 bases lining up with TRBD1. The CDR3 has 15 residues. After removal of 5 bases from V and 0 bases from J, the junction contained 9 bases not matched to a gene. The V gene's germline CDR1 is SQVTM and CDR2 ANQGSEA. CDR3 sequence reads: CSVCPGTGSSYEQYF. The CDR3 bases are TGCAGCGTTTGTCCCGGGACAGGTTCCTCCTACGAGCAGTACTTC.

This clonotype showed up many times. The rearrangement joins TRBV29-1 to TRBJ2-7; weak D call: TRBD2 (5 bases). V was trimmed by 4 bases and J by 3 bases, leaving 13 bases between them. CDR1 and CDR2 (germline): SQVTM, ANQGSEA. This CDR3 is built from 13 residues. In DNA form, the CDR3 reads TGCAGCGTTGTGGCCAGCGGAGACTACGAGCAGTACTTC. This encodes CSVVASGDYEQYF.

This clonotype was observed many times. V gene TRBV28 combines with J gene TRBJ1-5, with 9 bases aligning to TRBD1. The V and J ends lost 10 bases and 8 bases, in that order; junction bases with no gene match: 15. Germline CDR1 reads MDHEN; CDR2 reads SYDVKM. The length of the CDR3 is 15 residues. The chain's CDR3 is CANRHDGTGFKPQHF. In DNA, the CDR3 is TGTGCCAACAGACACGACGGGACAGGGTTTAAGCCCCAGCATTTT. Using reference TRBV28 and TRBJ1-5 for the parts outside the CDR3, the full variable domain is DVKVTQSSRYLVKRTGEKVFLECVQDMDHENMFWYRQDPGLGLRLIYFSYDVKMKEKGDIPEGYSVSREKKERFSLILESASTNQTSMYLCANRHDGTGFKPQHFGDGTRLSIL.

The J gene is TRBJ2-5, the V gene TRBV7-2; 7 positions match TRBD2. Germline CDR1 reads SGHTA; CDR2 reads FQGNSA. The CDR3 has 14 residues. The trim removed 0 bases at V and 6 bases at J, leaving 4 bases unmatched. CDR3 bases: TGTGCCAGCAGCTTAGCGCAGGGACTACAGACCCAGTACTTC. It translates to CASSLAQGLQTQYF.

The chain links TRBV20-1 to TRBJ2-7; D remains unclear. CDR1 and CDR2 (germline): DFQATT, SNEGSKA (reference sequence). V lost 3 bases and J 3 bases, leaving 6 bases between the germline ends. The CDR3 extends over 11 amino acids. CDR3 residues: CSASDGYEQYF. CDR3 bases: TGCAGTGCTAGCGACGGCTACGAGCAGTACTTC.

There are many counts of this clonotype. The chain recombines TRBV28 with TRBJ1-2, with D possibly matching TRBD1 (5 bases). V gave up 3 bases and J gave up 4 bases, with 12 bases separating them. This CDR3 has 14 residues. Germline loops: CDR1 MDHEN, CDR2 SYDVKM. CDR3 region: CASSFAQGSYGYTF. CDR3 sequence (DNA): TGTGCCAGCAGTTTCGCGCAGGGTAGCTATGGCTACACCTTC.

This clonotype was seen many times. The rearrangement joins TRBV7-2 to TRBJ2-7, with D possibly being TRBD2 (5 bases). Trimming pared 1 base from V and 6 bases from J, leaving 13 bases between. Germline V gives CDR1 SGHTA, CDR2 FQGNSA. CDR3 length equals 14 residues. This CDR3 is CASSLDRRRGEQYF. DNA for the CDR3: TGTGCCAGCAGCTTAGACCGCCGACGGGGCGAGCAGTACTTC.

This clonotype was detected many times. The chain carries TRBV19 and TRBJ2-7; 10 bases map to TRBD1. Germline CDR1 and CDR2: LNHDA and SQIVND (reference sequence). The length of the CDR3 is 15 residues. J was trimmed by 7 bases and V by 6 bases; bases with no gene match: 12. The CDR3: CASSRAGQGYGEQYF. In DNA, the CDR3 is TGTGCCAGTAGCAGAGCGGGACAGGGGTACGGGGAGCAGTACTTC.

At least ten counts were recorded for this clonotype. This chain uses TRBV27 with TRBJ1-1; D is uncertain. Per the germline V gene, CDR1 is MNHEY and CDR2 is SMNVEV (reference sequence). V gave up 7 bases and J gave up 1 base, with 13 bases separating them. This CDR3 has 14 amino acids. CDR3 nucleotides: TGTGCCAGCAATCCTCTCAGCCCGAACACTGAAGCTTTCTTT. Translating gives CASNPLSPNTEAFF.

This clonotype was detected ten times or more. The rearrangement joins TRBV20-1 to TRBJ2-2, with 12 positions matching TRBD2. Germline CDR1 DFQATT, CDR2 SNEGSKA (reference sequence). This CDR3 is 15 amino acids long. J lost 5 bases, V lost 3 bases, and 4 bases had no gene match. CDR3 region: CSASPTSGRTGELFF. The DNA of the CDR3 is TGCAGTGCTAGCCCCACTAGCGGGAGGACCGGGGAGCTGTTTTTT.

This clonotype was found many times. This chain uses TRBV6-2 or TRBV6-3 with TRBJ2-7, with TRBD2 as a possible D gene (6 bases). The CDR3 runs 15 residues. Per germline, CDR1 MNHEY and CDR2 SVGEGT. Trimming pared 3 bases from V and 5 bases from J, leaving 17 bases between. The CDR3 DNA sequence: TGTGCCAGCAGTTATTGGGGGACCGGAGGGCACGAGCAGTACTTC. Its protein is CASSYWGTGGHEQYF.

This clonotype has ten or more counts. This chain connects TRBV20-1 to TRBJ2-7; 11 nucleotides match TRBD2. V shed 0 bases, J shed 7 bases, and the junction held 8 bases outside the gene matches. The CDR3 sequence is 15 residues long. Looked up from germline, CDR1 is DFQATT and CDR2 is SNEGSKA (reference sequence). In DNA, the CDR3 is TGCAGTGCTAGAGATTTAACTAGCGGGAGAAAGGAGCAGTACTTC. It translates to CSARDLTSGRKEQYF.

This clonotype was observed many times. The rearrangement uses TRBV7-6 and TRBJ2-5; D not certain. The germline gives CDR1 SGHVS, CDR2 FNYEAQ. V was shortened by 8 bases and J by 1 base, with 14 bases between the two germline ends. The CDR3 extends over 14 amino acids. The CDR3 loop is CASGRNGVQETQYF. Written as DNA, the CDR3 is TGTGCCAGCGGAAGGAATGGGGTCCAAGAGACCCAGTACTTC.

This sequence joins TRBV12-3 or TRBV12-4 and TRBJ1-5; 7 nucleotides line up with TRBD1. After removal of 2 bases from V and 5 bases from J, the junction contained 6 bases not matched to a gene. This CDR3 region has 15 residues. The CDR3 sequence: CASSLSQGGDQPQHF. The CDR3 DNA follows: TGTGCCAGCAGTTTAAGTCAAGGGGGCGATCAGCCCCAGCATTTT.

V and J are TRBV12-3 or TRBV12-4 and TRBJ2-5; 14 bases line up with TRBD2. The CDR3 loop spans 16 amino acids. Unmatched junction bases numbered 8, after V lost 7 bases and J lost 4 bases. The CDR3 coding sequence is TGTGCCAGCACCCCGGGACTAGCGGGAGACGGAGAGACCCAGTACTTC. It yields the protein CASTPGLAGDGETQYF.

This clonotype was detected many times. The CDR3 sequence is CASKGWNRSGANVLTF. CDR3 nucleotides: TGTGCCAGCAAGGGGTGGAACCGCTCTGGGGCCAACGTCCTGACTTTC. The chain recombines TRBV19 with TRBJ2-6; weak D call: TRBD1 (5 bases). Trimming stripped 9 bases from V and 0 bases from J, with 15 bases between. Per germline, CDR1 LNHDA and CDR2 SQIVND (reference sequence). CDR3 length equals 16 residues.

This clonotype was seen at least ten times. The chain links TRBV24-1 to TRBJ1-2; no clear D gene. V lost 4 bases and J lost 6, with 11 bases in between. The length of the CDR3 is 13 residues. Germline assignment: CDR1 KGHDR and CDR2 SFDVKD. DNA for the CDR3: TGTGCCACCAGTGAGCCCAACAAGGATGGCTACACCTTC. It encodes CATSEPNKDGYTF.

This clonotype was seen at least ten times. The rearrangement uses TRBV20-1 and TRBJ1-2; perhaps TRBD1 as D (6 bases). The V and J ends lost 3 bases and 6 bases respectively, with 8 bases between them. The germline gives CDR1 DFQATT, CDR2 SNEGSKA (reference sequence). CDR3 length equals 11 residues. CDR3 nucleotides: TGCAGTGCTAGGAAGGGGGATGGCTACACCTTC. Its translation is CSARKGDGYTF.

This clonotype was seen repeatedly, ten times or more. The chain employs TRBV15 and TRBJ2-7; 7 bases match TRBD2. Trimming removed 1 base from V and 2 bases from J; junction bases left unmatched: 8. This CDR3 region has 16 residues. Germline V gene lookup returns CDR1 LNHNV and CDR2 YYDKDF (reference sequence). CDR3 DNA: TGTGCCACCAGCAGAGGCACTGGGGCGGGAGCCTACGAGCAGTACTTC. Amino acid sequence: CATSRGTGAGAYEQYF. The variable domain in full, completed from reference TRBV15 and TRBJ2-7, reads DAMVIQNPRYQVTQFGKPVTLSCSQTLNHNVMYWYQQKSSQAPKLLFHYYDKDFNNEADTPDNFQSRRPNTSFCFLDIRSPGLGDTAMYLCATSRGTGAGAYEQYFGPGTRLTVT.

The V call is TRBV18, the J call TRBJ1-1; 10 nucleotides line up with TRBD1. From germline, CDR1 is KGHSH and CDR2 LQKENI. The V segment lost 6 bases and the J segment 7 bases; nucleotides outside the gene matches: 5. The CDR3 spans 13 residues. The CDR3 here is CASSQGQGREAFF. CDR3 sequence (DNA): TGTGCCAGCTCCCAGGGACAGGGGCGTGAAGCTTTCTTT.

V gene TRBV4-1 combines with J gene TRBJ2-4; no reliable D call. The CDR3 consists of 15 residues. In germline, CDR1 is MGHRA, CDR2 YSYEKL. V lost 0 bases to trimming and J lost 8 bases, with 14 bases between them. The CDR3 here is CASSQEAHARDIQYF. The CDR3 DNA is TGCGCCAGCAGCCAAGAAGCCCATGCAAGGGACATTCAGTACTTC.

This clonotype was detected many times. The chain combines TRBV5-1 with TRBJ2-7; tentatively, D is TRBD1 (5 bases). CDR3 length equals 16 residues. V lost 0 bases to trimming and J lost 5 bases, with 18 bases between them. Germline CDR1 and CDR2: SGHRS and YFSETQ. The CDR3 here is CASSLGYGRVENEQYF. CDR3 DNA: TGCGCCAGCAGCTTGGGATACGGCAGGGTGGAAAACGAGCAGTACTTC.

The chain carries TRBV11-2 and TRBJ1-2, with TRBD1 identical over 9 bases. The germline CDR1 and CDR2 sequences are SGHAT and FQNNGV. The CDR3 extends over 15 amino acids. J was trimmed by 8 bases and V by 5 bases; bases with no gene match: 12. CDR3 amino acids: CASSPGTGWLRGYTF. CDR3 nucleotides: TGTGCCAGCAGCCCGGGGACAGGGTGGTTAAGGGGCTACACCTTC. Full variable domain (rest looked up from reference TRBV11-2 and TRBJ1-2): EAGVAQSPRYKIIEKRQSVAFWCNPISGHATLYWYQQILGQGPKLLIQFQNNGVVDDSQLPKDRFSAERLKGVDSTLKIQPAKLEDSAVYLCASSPGTGWLRGYTFGSGTRLTVV.

In its sample, this clonotype was seen many times. The J gene is TRBJ2-7, the V gene TRBV27, with D perhaps matching TRBD1 (6 bases). CDR1 and CDR2 (germline): MNHEY, SMNVEV (reference sequence). Trimming removed 8 bases from V and 2 bases from J, with 16 bases in between. This CDR3 contains 14 residues. The CDR3 is CASAAQGRPYEQYF. The CDR3 coding sequence is TGTGCCAGCGCAGCACAGGGCAGACCCTACGAGCAGTACTTC.

This clonotype was seen many times. The rearrangement uses TRBV12-3 or TRBV12-4 and TRBJ1-2; a weak D match, TRBD1 (5 bases). The length of the CDR3 is 14 residues. V was shortened by 4 bases and J by 2 bases, with 11 bases between the two germline ends. The DNA of the CDR3 is TGTGCCAGCAGTTGGGTGGGGCTCAACTATGGCTACACCTTC. This translates into CASSWVGLNYGYTF.

Many counts were recorded for this clonotype. This chain connects TRBV7-2 to TRBJ2-7, with 9 bases aligning to TRBD2. The CDR3 has 15 amino acids. V shed 2 bases and J 2 bases; nucleotides not matched to a gene: 4. Per germline, CDR1 SGHTA and CDR2 FQGNSA. The CDR3 loop reads CASSLRTSAPYEQYF. In DNA, the CDR3 is TGTGCCAGCAGCTTAAGGACTAGCGCTCCCTACGAGCAGTACTTC. The full variable domain, rest sourced from reference TRBV7-2 and TRBJ2-7, is GAGVSQSPSNKVTEKGKDVELRCDPISGHTALYWYRQSLGQGLEFLIYFQGNSAPDKSGLPSDRFSAERTGGSVSTLTIQRTQQEDSAVYLCASSLRTSAPYEQYFGPGTRLTVT.

J is TRBJ2-1 and V is TRBV19; 9 nucleotides match TRBD1. V gave up 3 bases and J gave up 9 bases; unmatched junction bases: 9. The germline CDR1 and CDR2 sequences are LNHDA and SQIVND (reference sequence). There are 15 residues in the CDR3. CDR3 in amino acids: CASSIAGTGLSEQFF. CDR3 coding DNA: TGTGCCAGTAGTATTGCAGGGACAGGGTTGAGTGAGCAGTTCTTC.

This clonotype was recorded a few times. This sequence joins TRBV27 and TRBJ2-7, with no clear D. CDR1 and CDR2 (germline): MNHEY, SMNVEV (reference sequence). The germline V and J ends were trimmed by 0 bases and 5 bases, with 8 bases remaining between them. The CDR3 has 13 residues. CDR3 residues: CASSLSRQNEQYF. The CDR3 bases are TGTGCCAGCAGTTTATCTCGCCAGAACGAGCAGTACTTC.